This T cell receptor (beta chain) was observed in a study of shared clonotypes between healthy human individuals. Study-wide results and limits: The study generally estimated greater richness for naive than memory subsets. Measured sharing among donors was expected to vary with sequencing depth.

Deletions cut 4 bases from V and 6 bases from J, with 10 bases between. CDR3 length: 13 amino acids. Germline V lookup: CDR1 SGHRS, CDR2 YFSETQ. The input for sorted-subset replicate PCRs was around 200 ng DNA, about 30,000 T cell genomes. Sequencing used immunoSEQ multiplex PCR; TCRdb keeps in-frame clones, though not all of them. The sample yields some 980,000 clones, 60% to 85% seen once. A split of CD4+ cells into CD45RA+ naive and CD45RA-negative memory subsets was performed. A word on this clone: The target antigen is unknown.

The sample was memory CD4+ T cells sorted from blood. The subset: CD45RA-negative fraction. This TCR was recovered from a man aged 18 to 29 in good health. The rearrangement links TRBV5-1 to TRBJ1-4, with D unresolved. As DNA, the CDR3 is TGCGCCAGCAGCCCATACCCGGATGAAAAACTGTTTTTT. Residues: CASSPYPDEKLFF.